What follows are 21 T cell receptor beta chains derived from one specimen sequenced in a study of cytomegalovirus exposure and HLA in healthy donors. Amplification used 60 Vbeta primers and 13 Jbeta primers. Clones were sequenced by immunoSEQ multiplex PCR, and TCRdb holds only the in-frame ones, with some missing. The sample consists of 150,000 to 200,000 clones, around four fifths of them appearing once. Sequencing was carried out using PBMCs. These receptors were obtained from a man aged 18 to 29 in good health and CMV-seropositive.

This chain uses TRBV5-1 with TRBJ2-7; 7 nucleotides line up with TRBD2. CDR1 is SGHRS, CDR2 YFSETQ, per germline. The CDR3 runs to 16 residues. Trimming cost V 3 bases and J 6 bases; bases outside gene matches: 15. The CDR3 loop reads CASSSASGAPFGEQYF. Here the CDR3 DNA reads TGCGCCAGCAGCTCTGCTAGCGGAGCCCCCTTTGGCGAGCAGTACTTC.

CDR3 sequence: CASSPWLLAGGGEQYF. In nucleotides, the CDR3 is TGCGCCAGCAGCCCGTGGCTACTAGCGGGAGGAGGGGAGCAGTACTTC. The chain joins TRBV4-1 to TRBJ2-7, with 12 nucleotides matching TRBD2. Germline CDR1 and CDR2: MGHRA and YSYEKL. The CDR3 runs to 16 residues. The ends lost 4 bases at V and 7 bases at J; junction bases unmatched: 11.

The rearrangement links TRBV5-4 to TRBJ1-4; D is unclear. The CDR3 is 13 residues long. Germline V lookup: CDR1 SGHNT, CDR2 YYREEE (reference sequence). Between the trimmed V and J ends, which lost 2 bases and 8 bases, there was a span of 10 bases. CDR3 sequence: CASSFTGTEKLFF. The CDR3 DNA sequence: TGTGCCAGCAGCTTTACCGGTACCGAAAAACTGTTTTTT.

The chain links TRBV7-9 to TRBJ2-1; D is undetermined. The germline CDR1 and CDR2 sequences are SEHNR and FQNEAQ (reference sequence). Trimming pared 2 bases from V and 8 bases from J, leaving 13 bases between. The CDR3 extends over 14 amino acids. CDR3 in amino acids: CASSLSVGSDEQFF. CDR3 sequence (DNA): TGTGCCAGCAGCTTAAGTGTCGGGTCGGATGAGCAGTTCTTC.

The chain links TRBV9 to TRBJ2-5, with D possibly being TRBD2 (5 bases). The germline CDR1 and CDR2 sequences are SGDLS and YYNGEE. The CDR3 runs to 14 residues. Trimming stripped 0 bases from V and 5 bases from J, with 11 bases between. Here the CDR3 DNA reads TGTGCCAGCAGCGTAGAGTACCTAGCCGAGACCCAGTACTTC. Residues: CASSVEYLAETQYF.

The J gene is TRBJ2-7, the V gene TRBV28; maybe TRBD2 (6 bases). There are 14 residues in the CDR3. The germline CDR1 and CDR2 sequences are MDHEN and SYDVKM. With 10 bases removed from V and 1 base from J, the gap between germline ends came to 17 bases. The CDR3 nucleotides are TGTGCCACCACATTAGCGGAGGGGTCCTACGAGCAGTACTTC. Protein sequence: CATTLAEGSYEQYF. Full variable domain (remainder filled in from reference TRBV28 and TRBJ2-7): DVKVTQSSRYLVKRTGEKVFLECVQDMDHENMFWYRQDPGLGLRLIYFSYDVKMKEKGDIPEGYSVSREKKERFSLILESASTNQTSMYLCATTLAEGSYEQYFGPGTRLTVT.

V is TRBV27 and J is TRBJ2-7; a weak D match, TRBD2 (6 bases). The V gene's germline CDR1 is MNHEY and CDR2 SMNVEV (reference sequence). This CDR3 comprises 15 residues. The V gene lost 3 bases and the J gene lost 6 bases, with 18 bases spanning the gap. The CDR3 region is CASSFMRTGGLEQYF. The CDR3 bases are TGTGCCAGCAGTTTCATGCGGACCGGAGGGCTCGAGCAGTACTTC.

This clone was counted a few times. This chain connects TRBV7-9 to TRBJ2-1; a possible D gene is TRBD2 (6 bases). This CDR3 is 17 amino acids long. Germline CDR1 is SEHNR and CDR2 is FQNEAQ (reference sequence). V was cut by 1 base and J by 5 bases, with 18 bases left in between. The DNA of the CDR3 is TGTGCCAGCAGCTTAGGGGAAGCGGGCAGAGCTCACAATGAGCAGTTCTTC. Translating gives CASSLGEAGRAHNEQFF.

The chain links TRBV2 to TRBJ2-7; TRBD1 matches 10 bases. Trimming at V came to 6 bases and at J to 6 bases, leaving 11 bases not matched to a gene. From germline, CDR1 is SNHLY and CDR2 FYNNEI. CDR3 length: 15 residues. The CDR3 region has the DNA TGTGCCAGCAGCTCCGGGACAGGGGTTTTCGTCGAGCAGTACTTC. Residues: CASSSGTGVFVEQYF. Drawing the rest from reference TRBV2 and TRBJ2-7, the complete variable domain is EPEVTQTPSHQVTQMGQEVILRCVPISNHLYFYWYRQILGQKVEFLVSFYNNEISEKSEIFDDQFSVERPDGSNFTLKIRSTKLEDSAMYFCASSSGTGVFVEQYFGPGTRLTVT.

CDR3 DNA sequence: TGTGCCAGCAGTTATTCAGTCAATGAGCAGTTCTTC. Translated: CASSYSVNEQFF. This chain connects TRBV6-5 to TRBJ2-1, with D unclear. CDR1 is MNHEY, CDR2 SVGAGI, per germline. Between the trimmed V and J ends, which lost 3 bases and 6 bases, there was a span of 6 bases. This CDR3 comprises 12 residues.

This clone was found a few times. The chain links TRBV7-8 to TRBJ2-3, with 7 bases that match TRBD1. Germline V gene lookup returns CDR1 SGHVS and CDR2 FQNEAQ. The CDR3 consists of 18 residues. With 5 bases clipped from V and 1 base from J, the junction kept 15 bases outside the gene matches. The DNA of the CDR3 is TGTGCCAGCAGCCTACCTCTGGGACAGCCCGGGGGCACAGATACGCAGTATTTT. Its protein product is CASSLPLGQPGGTDTQYF.

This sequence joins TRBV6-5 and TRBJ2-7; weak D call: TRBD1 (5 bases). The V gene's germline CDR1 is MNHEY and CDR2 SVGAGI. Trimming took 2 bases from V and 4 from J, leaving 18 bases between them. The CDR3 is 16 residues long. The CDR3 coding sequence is TGTGCCAGCAGTTACACGTACACAGGCCTCCCATACGAGCAGTACTTC. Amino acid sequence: CASSYTYTGLPYEQYF.

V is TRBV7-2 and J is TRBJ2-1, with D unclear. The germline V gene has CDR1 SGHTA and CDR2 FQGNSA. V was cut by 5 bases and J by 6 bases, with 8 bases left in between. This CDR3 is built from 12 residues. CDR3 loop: CASSPLSNEQFF. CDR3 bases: TGTGCCAGCAGCCCCCTTTCCAATGAGCAGTTCTTC.

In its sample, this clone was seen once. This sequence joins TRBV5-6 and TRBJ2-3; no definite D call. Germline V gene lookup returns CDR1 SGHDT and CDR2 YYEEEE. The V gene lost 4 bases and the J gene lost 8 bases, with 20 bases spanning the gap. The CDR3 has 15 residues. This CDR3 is CASSLRDLTSGTQYF. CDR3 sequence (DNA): TGTGCCAGCAGCCTACGCGACCTGACATCAGGTACGCAGTATTTT.

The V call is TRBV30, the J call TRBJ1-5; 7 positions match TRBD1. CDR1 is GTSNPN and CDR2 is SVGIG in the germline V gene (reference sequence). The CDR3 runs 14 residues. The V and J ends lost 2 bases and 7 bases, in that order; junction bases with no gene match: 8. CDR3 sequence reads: CAWSSDRAAQPQHF. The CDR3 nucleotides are TGTGCCTGGAGTAGTGACAGGGCGGCCCAGCCCCAGCATTTT. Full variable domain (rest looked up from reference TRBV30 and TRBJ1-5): SQTIHQWPATLVQPVGSPLSLECTVEGTSNPNLYWYRQAAGRGLQLLFYSVGIGQISSEVPQNLSASRPQDRQFILSSKKLLLSDSGFYLCAWSSDRAAQPQHFGDGTRLSIL.

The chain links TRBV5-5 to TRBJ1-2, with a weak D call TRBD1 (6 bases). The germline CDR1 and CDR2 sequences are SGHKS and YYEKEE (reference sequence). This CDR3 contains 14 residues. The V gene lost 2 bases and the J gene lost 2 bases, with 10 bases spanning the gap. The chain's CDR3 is CASSLYDRNYGYTF. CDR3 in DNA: TGTGCCAGCAGCTTATATGACAGGAACTATGGCTACACCTTC.

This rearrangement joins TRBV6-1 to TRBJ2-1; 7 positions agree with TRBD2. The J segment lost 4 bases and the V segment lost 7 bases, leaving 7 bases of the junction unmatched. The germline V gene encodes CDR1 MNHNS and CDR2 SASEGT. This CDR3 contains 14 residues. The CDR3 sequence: CASNLAEPYNEQFF. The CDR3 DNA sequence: TGTGCCAGCAACCTAGCGGAGCCTTACAATGAGCAGTTCTTC.

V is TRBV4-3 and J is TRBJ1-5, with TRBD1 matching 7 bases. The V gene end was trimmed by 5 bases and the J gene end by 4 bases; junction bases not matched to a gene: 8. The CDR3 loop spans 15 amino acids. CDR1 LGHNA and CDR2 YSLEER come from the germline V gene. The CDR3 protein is CASSEAYRGNQPQHF. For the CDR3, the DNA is TGCGCCAGCAGCGAAGCATACAGGGGAAATCAGCCCCAGCATTTT.

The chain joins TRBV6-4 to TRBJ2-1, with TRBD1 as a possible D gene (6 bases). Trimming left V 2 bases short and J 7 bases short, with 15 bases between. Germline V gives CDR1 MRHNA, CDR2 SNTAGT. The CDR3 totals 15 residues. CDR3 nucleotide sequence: TGTGCCAGCAGTGACCCAGGCACAGGGAATAATGAGCAGTTCTTC. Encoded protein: CASSDPGTGNNEQFF.

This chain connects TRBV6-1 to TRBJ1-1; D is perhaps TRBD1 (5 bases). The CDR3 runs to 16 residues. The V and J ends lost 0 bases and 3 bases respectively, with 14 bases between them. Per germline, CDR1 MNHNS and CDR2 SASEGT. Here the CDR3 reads CASSEAWQGEDTEAFF. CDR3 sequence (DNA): TGTGCCAGCAGTGAAGCATGGCAGGGTGAGGACACTGAAGCTTTCTTT.

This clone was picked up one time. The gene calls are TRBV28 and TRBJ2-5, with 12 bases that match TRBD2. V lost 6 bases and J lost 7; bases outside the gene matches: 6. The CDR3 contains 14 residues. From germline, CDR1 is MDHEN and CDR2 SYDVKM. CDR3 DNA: TGTGCCAGCAGCCGACTAGCGGGAGTTGGGACCCAGTACTTC. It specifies CASSRLAGVGTQYF.